The rows below give T cell receptor beta chains drawn from one sample of a study of OX40 agonist ivuxolimab in advanced cancers. Clones were sequenced by immunoSEQ multiplex PCR, and TCRdb holds only the in-frame ones, with some missing. This sample has about 27,000 clones, with 85% found just once. The sequencing here drew on CD4+ or CD8+ T cells sorted from blood, taken in a trial of the OX40 agonist ivuxolimab. All receptors come from an adult with an advanced solid tumor such as melanoma, head and neck, liver or kidney cancer. Each CDR3 is given with its conserved first and last residue. A D gene is named only where the DNA matches it firmly. Clone size is stated in some rows and not others, as once, few, many or a class when expanded.

v_gene	abundance	d_gene	j_gene	CDR3nt	CDR3aa
TRBV7-8	-	-	TRBJ2-1	TGTGCCAGCAGCTTAGAAGAGTTATCTCCAAGCGATGAGCAGTTCTTC	CASSLEELSPSDEQFF
TRBV28	-	-	TRBJ2-2	TGTGCCAGCAGTTTAATGGGACTCACCGGGGAGCTGTTTTTT	CASSLMGLTGELFF
TRBV9	-	TRBD1	TRBJ2-7	TGTGCCAGCAGCGTTTCGACAGGGGGTACCTACGAGCAGTACTTC	CASSVSTGGTYEQYF
TRBV4-2	-	-	TRBJ2-7	TGTGCCAGCAGCTTGGGACGGCAGGGGGGTATCTACGAGCAGTACTTC	CASSLGRQGGIYEQYF
TRBV11-2	-	TRBD1	TRBJ1-1	TGTGCCAGCAGCTCGACGCGTTGGACAGGGAACACTGAAGCTTTCTTT	CASSSTRWTGNTEAFF
TRBV2	-	TRBD1	TRBJ2-7	TGTGCCATCGTGGGACAGTACGAGCAGTACTTC	CAIVGQYEQYF
TRBV28	-	-	TRBJ2-2	TGTGCCAGCAGTTTTATCCTTGGGGGGCTCAACACCGGGGAGCTGTTTTTT	CASSFILGGLNTGELFF
TRBV4-1	-	-	TRBJ1-2	TGCGCCAGCAGCCAAGTAAATATGGTATCGGTCACCTTC	CASSQVNMVSVTF
TRBV7-8	-	TRBD2	TRBJ2-5	TGTGCCAGCAGGGCCACTAGCGGGGGGTATGAGACCCAGTACTTC	CASRATSGGYETQYF
TRBV7-3	-	TRBD1	TRBJ2-6	TGTGCCAGCAGAGGGACAGGGAATCCCTCTGGGGCCAACGTCCTGACTTTC	CASRGTGNPSGANVLTF
TRBV27	-	TRBD2	TRBJ2-7	TGTGCCAGCAGTTTATTGGACCCTAGCGGGGGCACCTACGAGCAGTACTTC	CASSLLDPSGGTYEQYF
TRBV29-1	-	-	TRBJ1-2	TGCAGTGGGGGCTCTGGCTACACCTTC	CSGGSGYTF
TRBV5-1	-	-	TRBJ1-5	TGCGCCAGCAGCTTGGAGGGGTCCCTGGAGGCCCAGCATTTT	CASSLEGSLEAQHF
TRBV6-1	-	-	TRBJ1-1	TGTGCCAGCAGTGAAGCGGGGAGCAGTGAAGCTTTCTTT	CASSEAGSSEAFF
TRBV7-9	few	-	TRBJ2-7	TGTGCCAGCAGCACAGGGAATCGATACGAGCAGTACTTC	CASSTGNRYEQYF
TRBV4-3	-	-	TRBJ2-4	TGCGCCAGCAGCCAAGATGGGGGTTTGCTAGCCAAAAACATTCAGTACTTC	CASSQDGGLLAKNIQYF
TRBV9	-	-	TRBJ2-1	TGTGCCAGCAGCGGGATACCTTACAATGAGCAGTTCTTC	CASSGIPYNEQFF
TRBV29-1	-	-	TRBJ2-2	TGCAGCGTTGAAGGAACCGGGGAGCTGTTTTTT	CSVEGTGELFF
TRBV28	-	TRBD2	TRBJ2-1	TGTGCCAGCAGTTTGGTCGAGCGGGGGCCCCCCTACAATGAGCAGTTCTTC	CASSLVERGPPYNEQFF
TRBV27	-	-	TRBJ2-7	TGTGCCAGCAGTTTACGACCTTCCTACGAGCAGTACTTC	CASSLRPSYEQYF
TRBV28	-	TRBD2	TRBJ2-3	TGTGCCAGCAGTTTTCTAGCGGGGGGAATGGTTGGAGATACGCAGTATTTT	CASSFLAGGMVGDTQYF
TRBV27	once	TRBD2	TRBJ2-5	TGTGCCAGCAGTTTAAGGGGACTACAAGAGACCCAGTACTTC	CASSLRGLQETQYF
TRBV9	-	-	TRBJ2-2	TGTGCCAGCAGCGTAGCGTCAGGGTTGGTCACCGGGGAGCTGTTTTTT	CASSVASGLVTGELFF